Detailed here is one T cell receptor beta chain. This clone was seen once. It has no known antigen specificity. No qualities accompany the bases; no much larger clone lies one base away. One collaborating source in Seattle enrolled patients during active infection and followed them longitudinally through the course of disease. Each collaborating institution followed its own protocols to collect whole blood in K2EDTA tubes. Collaborator samples were shipped for TCRbeta analysis as frozen whole blood, isolated PBMCs, or DNA extracted from either sample type. TCRbeta CDR3 regions were amplified from genomic DNA using the immunoSEQ Assay, a bias-controlled multiplex PCR. The paper's processing steps were these. Within the assay, amplification of reference gene primers was used to estimate how many nucleated cells each sample contained. Sequence reads were collapsed and filtered to measure the absolute abundance of every unique TCRbeta CDR3 rearrangement. For each sample, productive Simpson clonality was calculated by taking the square root of Simpson's diversity index across productive rearrangements. TCRdb stores this immuneACCESS table with in-frame sequences only. Part of the clones is absent; in the studies checked, under half of the shortfall reflects unresolved V genes, and no reason is known for the rest. D and trimming come from the DNA, and the V and J calls and clone size come from that table. This sample comprises 97,000 or so clones, approximately 92% of them detected only once. 1.5% to 2.5% of the sample rests with the top ten.

This sample was taken from a study of blood T cell repertoires in COVID-19 (TCRdb year 2020). Context from the whole study: Samples covering the acute and convalescent phases of COVID-19 were provided by collaborators in the United States, Italy and Spain. Samples were obtained from the ongoing ImmuneRACE study (first 160 participants) and from roughly 1,300 subjects provided by 6 global collaborators. Sample metadata almost always included a de-identified subject ID, COVID-19 status, age in years and sex. Where available, HLA class I and class II types were obtained from metadata supplied by the sample provider rather than from assay-based typing. Subjects who had been exposed to COVID-19, were actively infected with it, or had recovered from it provided the deeply sampled blood TCRbeta repertoires that made up the dataset. The material from the prospective study consisted of cDNA or gDNA derived from T cells, B-cell-depleted T cells, or PBMCs. The repertoires were released in a freely available public database intended as a resource for research on the immune response to SARS-CoV-2. The investigation overall reported the following: How much clinical and demographic metadata was included differed by source and by participant, and the metadata was provided uncurated.

The CDR3 covers 15 residues, taking in both the cysteine and the phenylalanine. This entry keeps only the CDR3 DNA: 45 bases, framed from base 1. Taken from the germline V gene (reference sequence), the CDR1 and CDR2 loops are MNHEY and SMNVEV. V and J are truncated by 3 bases and 6 bases respectively, leaving an intervening sequence of 15 bases. The TCR was taken from a woman aged 50 to 60 with COVID-19, enrolled during active disease. The source material was peripheral blood. The sequence joins TRBV27 to TRBJ2-1; the D segment cannot be called with confidence. The CDR3 protein sequence reads: CASSFLADFSNEQFF. Here is the DNA: TGTGCCAGCAGTTTTCTGGCAGATTTTTCCAATGAGCAGTTCTTC.